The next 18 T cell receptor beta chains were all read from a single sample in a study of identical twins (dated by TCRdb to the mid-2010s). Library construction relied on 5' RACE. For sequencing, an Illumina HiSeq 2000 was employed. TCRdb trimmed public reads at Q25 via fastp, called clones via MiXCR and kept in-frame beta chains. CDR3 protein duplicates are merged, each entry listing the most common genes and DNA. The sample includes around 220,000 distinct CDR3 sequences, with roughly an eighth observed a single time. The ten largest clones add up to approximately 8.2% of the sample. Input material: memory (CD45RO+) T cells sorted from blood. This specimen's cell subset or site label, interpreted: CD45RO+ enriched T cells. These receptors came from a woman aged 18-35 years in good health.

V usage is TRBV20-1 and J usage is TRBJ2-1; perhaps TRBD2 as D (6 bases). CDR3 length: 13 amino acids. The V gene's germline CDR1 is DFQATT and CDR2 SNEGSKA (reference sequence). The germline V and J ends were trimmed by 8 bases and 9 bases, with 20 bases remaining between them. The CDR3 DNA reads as TGCAGTACAACTGTAGGGAGGAAGGGTGAGCAGTTCTTC. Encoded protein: CSTTVGRKGEQFF.

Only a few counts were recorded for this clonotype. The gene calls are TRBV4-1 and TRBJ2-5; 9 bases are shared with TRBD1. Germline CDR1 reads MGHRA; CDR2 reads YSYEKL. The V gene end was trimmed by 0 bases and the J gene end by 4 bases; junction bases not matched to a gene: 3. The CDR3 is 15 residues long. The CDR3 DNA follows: TGCGCCAGCAGCCAAGAGGGGACAGGGCGAGAGACCCAGTACTTC. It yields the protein CASSQEGTGRETQYF.

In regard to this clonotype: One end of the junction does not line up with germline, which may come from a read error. The CDR3 reads CVSSLKETQYF. The CDR3 coding sequence is TGTGTCAGCAGTTTGAAGGAGACCCAGTACTTC. The genes are TRBV28 and TRBJ2-5; D remains ambiguous. CDR1 is MDHEN and CDR2 is SYDVKM in the germline V gene. CDR3 length: 11 residues.

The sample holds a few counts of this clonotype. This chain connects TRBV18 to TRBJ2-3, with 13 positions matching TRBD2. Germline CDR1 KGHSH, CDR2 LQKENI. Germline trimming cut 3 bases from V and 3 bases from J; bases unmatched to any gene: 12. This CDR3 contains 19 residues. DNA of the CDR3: TGTGCCAGCTCACCGCCGGGACTAGCGGGAAAAACCCCTACAGATACGCAGTATTTT. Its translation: CASSPPGLAGKTPTDTQYF.

CDR3 nucleotides: TGTGCCAGTAGTGTCACTGCAGGGGCTGGTCAGCCCCAGCATTTT. It specifies CASSVTAGAGQPQHF. This chain connects TRBV19 to TRBJ1-5; maybe TRBD1 (6 bases). Germline-derived CDR1 and CDR2 are LNHDA and SQIVND (reference sequence). V was trimmed by 5 bases and J by 6 bases, leaving 17 bases between them. The CDR3 totals 15 residues.

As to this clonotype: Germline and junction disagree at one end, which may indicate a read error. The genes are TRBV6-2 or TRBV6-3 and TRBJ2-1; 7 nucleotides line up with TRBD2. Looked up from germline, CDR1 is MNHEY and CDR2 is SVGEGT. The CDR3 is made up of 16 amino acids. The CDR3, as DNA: TGTGCCAGCAGTTACTCTGGCGGGAGTAGCTACAAAGAGCAGTTCTTC. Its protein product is CASSYSGGSSYKEQFF.

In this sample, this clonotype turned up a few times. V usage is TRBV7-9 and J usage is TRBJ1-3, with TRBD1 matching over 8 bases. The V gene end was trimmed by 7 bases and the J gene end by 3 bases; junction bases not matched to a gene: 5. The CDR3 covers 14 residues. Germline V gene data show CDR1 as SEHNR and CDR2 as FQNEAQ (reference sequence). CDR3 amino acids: CASTYGQGGNTIYF. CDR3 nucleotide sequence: TGTGCCAGCACCTACGGACAGGGTGGAAACACCATATATTTT.

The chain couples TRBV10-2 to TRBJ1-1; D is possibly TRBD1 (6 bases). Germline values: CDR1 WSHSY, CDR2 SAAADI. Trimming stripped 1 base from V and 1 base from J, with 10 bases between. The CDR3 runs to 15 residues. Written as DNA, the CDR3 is TGCGCCAGCAGTGAGTGGGGGCTAACGAACACTGAAGCTTTCTTT. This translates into CASSEWGLTNTEAFF.

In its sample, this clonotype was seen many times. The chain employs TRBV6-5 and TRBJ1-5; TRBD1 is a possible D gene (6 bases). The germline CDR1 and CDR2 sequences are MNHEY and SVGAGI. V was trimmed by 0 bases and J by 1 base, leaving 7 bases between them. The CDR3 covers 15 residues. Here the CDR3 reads CASSYSGGSNQPQHF. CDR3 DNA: TGTGCCAGCAGTTACTCAGGGGGGAGCAATCAGCCCCAGCATTTT.

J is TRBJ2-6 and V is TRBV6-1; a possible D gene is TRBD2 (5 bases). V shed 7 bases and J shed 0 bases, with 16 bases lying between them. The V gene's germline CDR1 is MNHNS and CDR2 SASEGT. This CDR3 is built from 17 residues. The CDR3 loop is CASTRVTARSGANVLTF. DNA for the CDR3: TGTGCCAGCACGAGGGTAACGGCCCGCTCTGGGGCCAACGTCCTGACTTTC.

The CDR3 sequence: CASSQGTSGIYEQYF. The CDR3, as DNA: TGTGCCAGCAGCCAAGGGACTAGCGGGATCTACGAGCAGTACTTC. The chain employs TRBV7-9 and TRBJ2-7; 13 bases align to TRBD2. The CDR3 runs 15 residues. In germline, CDR1 is SEHNR, CDR2 FQNEAQ (reference sequence). Trimming removed 5 bases from V and 3 bases from J; junction bases left unmatched: 4.

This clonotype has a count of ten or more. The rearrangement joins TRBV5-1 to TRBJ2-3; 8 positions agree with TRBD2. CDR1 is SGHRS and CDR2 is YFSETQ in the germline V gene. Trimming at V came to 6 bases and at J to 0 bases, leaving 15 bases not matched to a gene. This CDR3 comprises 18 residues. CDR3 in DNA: TGCGCCAGCAATGACGGGAGGGCCGGTGGTGGAAGCACAGATACGCAGTATTTT. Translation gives CASNDGRAGGGSTDTQYF.

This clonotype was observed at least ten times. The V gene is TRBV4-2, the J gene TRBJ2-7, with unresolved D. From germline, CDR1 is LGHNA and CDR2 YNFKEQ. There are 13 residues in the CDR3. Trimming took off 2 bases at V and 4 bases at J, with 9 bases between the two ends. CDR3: CASSQQDGYEQYF. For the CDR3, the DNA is TGTGCCAGCAGCCAACAGGACGGGTACGAGCAGTACTTC.

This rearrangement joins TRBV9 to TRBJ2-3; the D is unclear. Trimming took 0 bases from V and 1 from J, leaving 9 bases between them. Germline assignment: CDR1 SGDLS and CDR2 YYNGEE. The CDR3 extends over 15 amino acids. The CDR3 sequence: CASSVGISGTDTQYF. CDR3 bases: TGTGCCAGCAGCGTAGGTATCTCAGGCACAGATACGCAGTATTTT.

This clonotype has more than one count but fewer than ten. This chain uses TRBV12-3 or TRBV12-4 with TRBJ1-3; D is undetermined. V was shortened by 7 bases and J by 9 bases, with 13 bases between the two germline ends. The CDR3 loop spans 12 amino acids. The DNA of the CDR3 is TGTGCCAGCACCCTCCCCTCTCCCACCATATATTTT. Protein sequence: CASTLPSPTIYF.

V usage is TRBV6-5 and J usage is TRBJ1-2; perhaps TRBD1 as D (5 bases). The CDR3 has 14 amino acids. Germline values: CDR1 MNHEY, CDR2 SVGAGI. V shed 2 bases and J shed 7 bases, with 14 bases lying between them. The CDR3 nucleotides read TGTGCCAGCAGTTACGTTGGGGGAGACTCTGGCTACACCTTC. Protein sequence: CASSYVGGDSGYTF.

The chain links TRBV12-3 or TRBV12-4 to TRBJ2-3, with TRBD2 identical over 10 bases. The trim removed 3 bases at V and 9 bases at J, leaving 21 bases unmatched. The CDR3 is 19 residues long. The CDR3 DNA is TGTGCCAGCAGTTTTCTAGCGGGGGCACACGGCCCTGGGGGAGGAACGCAGTATTTT. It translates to CASSFLAGAHGPGGGTQYF.

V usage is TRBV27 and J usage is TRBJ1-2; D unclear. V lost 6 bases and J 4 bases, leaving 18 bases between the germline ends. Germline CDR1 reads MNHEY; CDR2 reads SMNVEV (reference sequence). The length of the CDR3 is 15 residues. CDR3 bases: TGTGCCAGCAGCCGGATAGCGGACGGTGCCTATGGCTACACCTTC. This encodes CASSRIADGAYGYTF.